A single sample is the source of the 16 T cell receptor beta chains below, sequenced in a study of T cell responses to AZD1222 COVID-19 vaccine. Libraries were prepared by immunoSEQ multiplex PCR; TCRdb keeps only in-frame clonotypes and omits some of them. This table has approximately 220,000 clones, 85% to 95% appearing once. The starting material was peripheral blood, obtained on day 0 of MenACWY control vaccination. The receptors here all came from an adult in good health.

The chain recombines TRBV10-1 with TRBJ1-4; D not resolved. Trimming left V 4 bases short and J 3 bases short, with 6 bases between. Germline CDR1 WNHNN, CDR2 SYGVQD (reference sequence). The CDR3 is 13 residues long. As DNA, the CDR3 is TGCGCCAGCAGTGGAGGTGCTAATGAAAAACTGTTTTTT. Translating it yields CASSGGANEKLFF.

The rearrangement links TRBV19 to TRBJ1-2; perhaps TRBD1 as D (6 bases). The CDR3 covers 13 residues. Between the trimmed V and J ends, which lost 10 bases and 3 bases, there was a span of 15 bases. CDR1 LNHDA and CDR2 SQIVND come from the germline V gene (reference sequence). DNA of the CDR3: TGTGCCACCCGGGGGCGGAACTACTATGGCTACACCTTC. Amino acids: CATRGRNYYGYTF.

The chain couples TRBV28 to TRBJ1-5; TRBD1 agrees at 7 bases. The junction had 4 bases not matched to a gene; V was cut back by 1 base and J by 1 base. Germline loops: CDR1 MDHEN, CDR2 SYDVKM. This CDR3 contains 16 residues. CDR3 sequence reads: CASSLYRGGSNQPQHF. The CDR3 DNA reads TGTGCCAGCAGTTTATACAGGGGAGGGAGCAATCAGCCCCAGCATTTT.

Only one count was recorded for this clone. The V call is TRBV29-1, the J call TRBJ2-2; TRBD1 matches 8 bases. This CDR3 is built from 15 residues. With V trimmed by 1 base and J by 4 bases, 5 bases remained unmatched. Germline lookup yields CDR1 SQVTM and CDR2 ANQGSEA. The CDR3 nucleotides are TGCAGCGTTGAAGTTTCGACAGGGGCCACCGGGGAGCTGTTTTTT. Translated: CSVEVSTGATGELFF.

This clone was observed once. CDR3 bases: TGTGCCAGCAGCTTGAGGCAGTATAATTCACCCCTCCACTTT. Its translation is CASSLRQYNSPLHF. The chain couples TRBV5-4 to TRBJ1-6, with D unclear. This CDR3 contains 14 residues. Germline loops: CDR1 SGHNT, CDR2 YYREEE (reference sequence). V lost 1 base and J 4 bases, leaving 6 bases between the germline ends.

V and J are TRBV11-1 and TRBJ2-7; 7 nucleotides align to TRBD1. J was trimmed by 2 bases and V by 5 bases; bases with no gene match: 6. The CDR3 runs 14 residues. CDR1 and CDR2 (germline): SGHAT, FQDESV (reference sequence). CDR3 protein: CASSIRTGAYEQYF. Written as DNA, the CDR3 is TGTGCCAGCAGCATTCGGACAGGCGCCTACGAGCAGTACTTC.

V is TRBV6-2 or TRBV6-3 and J is TRBJ2-5; D gene ambiguous. The CDR3 loop spans 13 amino acids. Germline V gene data show CDR1 as MNHEY and CDR2 as SVGEGT. Trimming left V 2 bases short and J 5 bases short, with 9 bases between. The CDR3 nucleotides read TGTGCCAGCAGTTACGCCAGTAGGGAGACCCAGTACTTC. As protein: CASSYASRETQYF.

The chain links TRBV18 to TRBJ1-5, with D perhaps TRBD1 (6 bases). Germline-derived CDR1 and CDR2 are KGHSH and LQKENI. V was trimmed by 1 base and J by 0 bases, leaving 25 bases between them. The CDR3 runs 21 residues. The CDR3 is CASSPRSLAGVLVNSNQPQHF. CDR3 DNA: TGTGCCAGCTCACCACGCTCTTTGGCAGGGGTACTCGTTAATAGCAATCAGCCCCAGCATTTT.

The chain has TRBV21-1 and TRBJ1-2; no DNA check was done on the table's D call, TRBD1. TRBV21-1 is labeled a pseudogene. The CDR3 totals 18 residues. CDR3 sequence reads: CASSDNSPGGASSYGYTF. Here the CDR3 DNA reads TGTGCCAGCAGCGACAACTCGCCAGGGGGCGCTTCCTCATATGGCTACACCTTC.

This chain joins TRBV30 and TRBJ2-7, with a tentative D call TRBD1 (6 bases). The V end lost 5 bases, the J end lost 5 bases, and 13 bases lay between the germline ends. Germline V CDR1 and CDR2: GTSNPN, SVGIG (reference sequence). This CDR3 spans 12 amino acids. CDR3 region: CAWGNGQHEQYF. The CDR3 coding sequence is TGTGCCTGGGGAAACGGACAGCACGAGCAGTACTTC.

The J gene is TRBJ2-7, the V gene TRBV5-1, with 12 nucleotides matching TRBD2. This CDR3 is 20 amino acids long. Per germline, CDR1 SGHRS and CDR2 YFSETQ. The junction had 15 bases not matched to a gene; V was cut back by 2 bases and J by 0 bases. For the CDR3, the DNA is TGCGCCAGCAGCTTCCCTGTTGCACTAGCGGGGGGCTCTAGCTCCTACGAGCAGTACTTC. It codes for CASSFPVALAGGSSSYEQYF.

The CDR3 nucleotides read TGTGCCAGTAGCCACAGGGCGAACACTGAAGCTTTCTTT. This sequence encodes CASSHRANTEAFF. The J gene is TRBJ1-1, the V gene TRBV19; D perhaps matches TRBD1 (6 bases). The CDR3 runs 13 residues. CDR1 and CDR2 (germline): LNHDA, SQIVND (reference sequence). Trimming shortened V by 6 bases and J by 1 base, and 9 bases separated the two germline ends.

The genes are TRBV11-2 and TRBJ1-1, with 8 bases matching TRBD1. V lost 4 bases, J lost 5 bases, and 6 bases stayed unmatched. Germline CDR1 SGHAT, CDR2 FQNNGV. The CDR3 sequence is 14 residues long. The CDR3 nucleotides read TGTGCCAGCAGCTCCAGGACAGGGAAGACTGAAGCTTTCTTT. Protein sequence: CASSSRTGKTEAFF.

With respect to this clone: The junction shows a germline mismatch at one end, possibly a read error. V is TRBV4-1 and J is TRBJ1-1; no reliable D call. The CDR3 is 13 residues long. The germline gives CDR1 MGHRA, CDR2 YSYEKL. The CDR3 sequence: CASSQEPSTGGIF. CDR3 nucleotides: TGCGCCAGCAGCCAAGAACCGTCCACCGGCGGGATCTTT.

The genes are TRBV7-9 and TRBJ1-6; a weak D match, TRBD1 (5 bases). Germline V gene data show CDR1 as SEHNR and CDR2 as FQNEAQ (reference sequence). V lost 2 bases, J lost 6 bases, and 8 bases lay in between. This CDR3 has 14 amino acids. CDR3 amino acids: CASSLQGSNSPLHF. In nucleotides, the CDR3 is TGTGCCAGCAGCTTACAGGGCTCTAATTCACCCCTCCACTTT. The variable domain in full, with the rest retrieved from reference TRBV7-9 and TRBJ1-6, is DTGVSQNPRHKITKRGQNVTFRCDPISEHNRLYWYRQTLGQGPEFLTYFQNEAQLEKSRLLSDRFSAERPKGSFSTLEIQRTEQGDSAMYLCASSLQGSNSPLHFGNGTRLTVT.

This sequence joins TRBV6-5 and TRBJ1-2; possible D gene TRBD1, 6 bases. This CDR3 has 12 residues. Germline loops: CDR1 MNHEY, CDR2 SVGAGI. Trimming shortened V by 4 bases and J by 10 bases, and 13 bases separated the two germline ends. CDR3 sequence: CASSSDRTYYTF. For the CDR3, the DNA is TGTGCCAGCAGTTCCGACAGGACCTACTACACCTTC.